Below, one TCR beta chain is given with its context. The authors' processing: Amplification of reference gene primers provided the estimated nucleated cell counts. Profiling relied on immunoSEQ multiplex PCR, and the TCRdb table lists in-frame clones only, not all of them. That table gives V, J and clone size, and the DNA gave D and trimming. The data contain over 70,000 clones, 87% of them singletons. These data come from a study of blood T cell repertoires in COVID-19. Per the germline V gene, CDR1 is LGHDT and CDR2 is YNNKEL (reference sequence). This CDR3 has 13 amino acids. Losses at the gene ends were 4 bases for V and 5 bases for J; bases not matched to a gene: 0.

Material: peripheral blood. The sequence came from a human donor in a cohort sampled during active COVID-19. The gene calls are TRBV3-1 (or the pseudogene TRBV3-2) and TRBJ2-5; 11 bases line up with TRBD2. This chain's CDR3 is CASSPSGGETQYF. CDR3 sequence (DNA): TGTGCCAGCAGCCCTAGCGGGGGGGAGACCCAGTACTTC.